This TCR beta chain was documented in a study of cytomegalovirus exposure and HLA in healthy donors. Libraries were prepared by immunoSEQ multiplex PCR; TCRdb keeps only in-frame clonotypes and omits some of them. Of approximately 220,000 clones listed, roughly 89% were seen once; the top ten hold 2.6%. Remarks on this clone: No antigen is known for it.

Study findings and constraints: Cytomegalovirus-associated status was assigned to 150 to 200 TCR beta chains.

There are 13 residues in the CDR3. J was trimmed by 5 bases and V by 5 bases; bases with no gene match: 3. The germline gives CDR1 SGHTA, CDR2 FQGNSA. The chain links TRBV7-2 to TRBJ2-1, with 7 bases aligning to TRBD1. Input material: PBMCs. The receptor was derived from a man in his late teens or twenties in good health and CMV-seronegative. The CDR3 loop is CASSRGTDNEQFF. The CDR3 region has the DNA TGTGCCAGCAGCCGAGGGACAGACAATGAGCAGTTCTTC. The full variable domain, completed using reference TRBV7-2 and TRBJ2-1, is GAGVSQSPSNKVTEKGKDVELRCDPISGHTALYWYRQSLGQGLEFLIYFQGNSAPDKSGLPSDRFSAERTGGSVSTLTIQRTQQEDSAVYLCASSRGTDNEQFFGPGTRLTVL.